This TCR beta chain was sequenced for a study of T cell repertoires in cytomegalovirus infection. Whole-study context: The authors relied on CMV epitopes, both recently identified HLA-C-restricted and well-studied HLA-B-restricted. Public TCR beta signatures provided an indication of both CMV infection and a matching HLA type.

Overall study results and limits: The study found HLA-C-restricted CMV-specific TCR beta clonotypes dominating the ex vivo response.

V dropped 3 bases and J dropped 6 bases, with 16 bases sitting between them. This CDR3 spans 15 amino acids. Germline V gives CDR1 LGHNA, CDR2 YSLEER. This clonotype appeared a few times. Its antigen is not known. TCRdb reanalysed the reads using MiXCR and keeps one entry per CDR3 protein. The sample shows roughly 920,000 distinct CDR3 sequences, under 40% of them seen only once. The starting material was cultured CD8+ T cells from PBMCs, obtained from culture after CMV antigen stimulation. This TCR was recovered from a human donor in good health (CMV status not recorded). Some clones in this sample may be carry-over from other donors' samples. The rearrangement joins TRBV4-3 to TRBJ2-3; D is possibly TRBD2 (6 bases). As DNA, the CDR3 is TGCGCCAGCAGCCATCTATCGGGGGATCGGGATACGCAGTATTTT. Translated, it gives CASSHLSGDRDTQYF.